This TCR beta chain was obtained from a study of cytomegalovirus exposure and HLA in healthy donors. About the research overall: Ancestry clustering placed around 81% of 300 to 400 genotyped donors in the Caucasian-associated cluster.

Primers included in the PCR were 60 Vbeta and 13 Jbeta primers. TCRdb's copy holds only in-frame clones and misses some; the assay was immunoSEQ multiplex PCR. The sample lists approximately 130,000 clones, approximately 81% seen once, with 2% to 2.5% in the top ten. The CDR3 contains 14 residues. J was trimmed by 1 base and V by 2 bases; bases with no gene match: 1. Germline CDR1 is SGHTA and CDR2 is FQGNSA. The sample comprised PBMCs. This TCR derives from a middle-aged woman in good health and CMV-seronegative. The chain carries TRBV7-2 and TRBJ1-1; TRBD1 aligns across 7 bases. The CDR3 loop reads CASSLRTGNTEAFF. The DNA of the CDR3 is TGTGCCAGCAGCTTACGGACAGGGAACACTGAAGCTTTCTTT.